A selection of T cell receptor beta chains follows, all from one sample in a study of cytomegalovirus exposure and HLA in healthy donors. Clones were read by immunoSEQ multiplex PCR, and TCRdb kept only the in-frame ones, dropping some. This table holds some 150,000 clones, over 75% found once. Source material: PBMCs. The receptors originated from a man in his thirties or forties in good health and CMV-seronegative. The CDR3 runs from the conserved cysteine through the conserved F or W. Fields, in order: clone size, J gene, D gene, V gene, CDR3 DNA, CDR3 protein. D genes are given only for firm matches. Not all rows give a size; the values are once, few, many and, for expanded clones, a class.

size: -
J: TRBJ1-5
D: TRBD1
V: TRBV15
DNA: TGTGCCACCAGCAGAGAGACAGGGGCAGTTCAGCCCCAGCATTTT
CDR3: CATSRETGAVQPQHF

size: -
J: TRBJ1-2
D: TRBD1
V: TRBV5-1
DNA: TGCGCCAGCAGACAAGGGGGCGCGCCTGGCTACACCTTC
CDR3: CASRQGGAPGYTF

size: few
J: TRBJ1-1
D: -
V: TRBV4-2
DNA: TGTGCCAGCAGCCATGATGATCTATCGAACACTGAAGCTTTCTTT
CDR3: CASSHDDLSNTEAFF

size: -
J: TRBJ2-7
D: TRBD2
V: TRBV6-1
DNA: TGTGCCAGCAGCCCGACTAGCGGGGTCTCCTACGAGCAGTACTTC
CDR3: CASSPTSGVSYEQYF

size: -
J: TRBJ2-7
D: -
V: TRBV4-1
DNA: TGCGCCAGCAGCCCAGGAACGAACCGAGACTACGAGCAGTACTTC
CDR3: CASSPGTNRDYEQYF

size: -
J: TRBJ2-7
D: TRBD1
V: TRBV5-1
DNA: TGCGCCAGCAGGGGACAGCTGCTCTACGAGCAGTACTTC
CDR3: CASRGQLLYEQYF

size: -
J: TRBJ1-4
D: TRBD1
V: TRBV27
DNA: TGTGCCAGCAGTCAGGGGGCAAGGGTTGAAAAACTGTTTTTT
CDR3: CASSQGARVEKLFF

size: -
J: TRBJ1-4
D: -
V: TRBV6-1
DNA: TGTGCCAGCAGGGGGGGGGAAAAACTGTTTTTT
CDR3: CASRGGEKLFF

size: -
J: TRBJ1-3
D: TRBD1
V: TRBV2
DNA: TGTGCCAGCAGTGGGACAGGGGCAACTGGAAACACCATATATTTT
CDR3: CASSGTGATGNTIYF

size: -
J: TRBJ2-3
D: TRBD2
V: TRBV5-1
DNA: TGCGCCAGCAGCTTGGTCCTAGCGGGGTCCACAGATACGCAGTATTTT
CDR3: CASSLVLAGSTDTQYF

size: few
J: TRBJ2-1
D: TRBD2
V: TRBV15
DNA: TGTGCCACCAGCAGAGAGGGCGGGGGTTGGGTTGATGAGCAGTTCTTC
CDR3: CATSREGGGWVDEQFF

size: -
J: TRBJ1-1
D: TRBD1
V: TRBV4-1
DNA: TGCGCCAGCAGCCAAGCCGGGACAGGGGGTCGAACTGAAGCTTTCTTT
CDR3: CASSQAGTGGRTEAFF

size: -
J: TRBJ2-7
D: TRBD1
V: TRBV18
DNA: TGTGCCAGCTCACCACCGAACGGACAGGGGGCTTACGAGCAGTACTTC
CDR3: CASSPPNGQGAYEQYF

size: -
J: TRBJ1-2
D: -
V: TRBV20-1
DNA: TGCAGTGCTAGAGAAGAAGAGACCTTC
CDR3: CSAREEETF

size: -
J: TRBJ2-2
D: -
V: TRBV6-1
DNA: TGTGCCAGCAGTGAACTCGTTAGGGGCGCGAACACCGGGGAGCTGTTTTTT
CDR3: CASSELVRGANTGELFF

size: -
J: TRBJ1-1
D: -
V: TRBV29-1
DNA: TGCAGCGTTGCGGGGGGCTTCAACCCTGAAGCTTTCTTT
CDR3: CSVAGGFNPEAFF

size: -
J: TRBJ2-7
D: TRBD2
V: TRBV28
DNA: TGTGCCAGCAGTTCGGGACTAGAGGTAATGCACGAGCAGTACTTC
CDR3: CASSSGLEVMHEQYF

size: -
J: TRBJ2-5
D: TRBD1
V: TRBV5-6
DNA: TGTGCCAGCAGCTTGTTTCGGGGGACAGGGGCAGAGACCCAGTACTTC
CDR3: CASSLFRGTGAETQYF

size: -
J: TRBJ2-5
D: -
V: TRBV18
DNA: TGTGCCAGCTCACACGGTCGAGAAGAGACCCAGTACTTC
CDR3: CASSHGREETQYF

size: -
J: TRBJ2-3
D: TRBD2
V: TRBV10-1
DNA: TGCGCCAGCAGTGCGGCTAGCGGGAGGGTGGTAGATACGCAGTATTTT
CDR3: CASSAASGRVVDTQYF

size: -
J: TRBJ1-1
D: -
V: TRBV29-1
DNA: TGCAGCGTTAGGCCGGGCGCGGGGAGGGGCACTGAAGCTTTCTTT
CDR3: CSVRPGAGRGTEAFF

size: few
J: TRBJ1-3
D: TRBD1
V: TRBV5-5
DNA: TGTGCCAGCAGCTGGGAACCGGGACAGGGGGTCGGAAACACCATATATTTT
CDR3: CASSWEPGQGVGNTIYF

size: once
J: TRBJ2-7
D: TRBD1
V: TRBV18
DNA: TGTGCCAGCTCACGCGACAGGGTCGGCGAGCAGTACTTC
CDR3: CASSRDRVGEQYF

size: few
J: TRBJ1-1
D: -
V: TRBV6-6
DNA: TGTGCCAGCGATCATCTCGGCGGTTTGAACACTGAAGCTTTCTTT
CDR3: CASDHLGGLNTEAFF

size: -
J: TRBJ2-5
D: -
V: TRBV30
DNA: TGTGCCTGGAGTGATACGAGGGAGACCCAGTACTTC
CDR3: CAWSDTRETQYF

size: -
J: TRBJ1-1
D: TRBD1
V: TRBV5-4
DNA: TGTGCCAGCAGCTTGCCTGGGGACAGGGGGACTGAAGCTTTCTTT
CDR3: CASSLPGDRGTEAFF

size: -
J: TRBJ1-5
D: TRBD1
V: TRBV19
DNA: TGTGCCAGTAGACAGGGGGTGACGAATCAGCCCCAGCATTTT
CDR3: CASRQGVTNQPQHF

size: -
J: TRBJ1-5
D: -
V: TRBV7-9
DNA: TGTGCCAGCAGCTTAGGACAGGTCAATCAGCCCCAGCATTTT
CDR3: CASSLGQVNQPQHF

size: -
J: TRBJ2-6
D: -
V: TRBV4-1
DNA: TGCGCCAGCAGCCCGGTCGGGGCTGGGGCCAACGTCCTGACTTTC
CDR3: CASSPVGAGANVLTF

size: -
J: TRBJ2-7
D: -
V: TRBV5-1
DNA: TGCGCCAGCAGCTTGGCGATTGCGTTTTACGAGCAGTACTTC
CDR3: CASSLAIAFYEQYF

size: -
J: TRBJ1-2
D: -
V: TRBV28
DNA: TGTGCCAGCAGTCCTCAGGATAACTATGGCTACACCTTC
CDR3: CASSPQDNYGYTF

size: -
J: TRBJ2-7
D: TRBD1
V: TRBV4-2
DNA: TGTGCCAGCAGCCAGGCGGGACAGGACAAAAGAGAGCAGTACTTC
CDR3: CASSQAGQDKREQYF

size: -
J: TRBJ2-5
D: -
V: TRBV11-2
DNA: TGTGCCAGCAGCTTAGAAGCTGACAGATGGGAGACCCAGTACTTC
CDR3: CASSLEADRWETQYF

size: -
J: TRBJ2-7
D: -
V: TRBV5-1
DNA: TGCGCCAGCAGCCTGGGTTCCCCGGACAGCTCCTACGAGCAGTACTTC
CDR3: CASSLGSPDSSYEQYF

size: -
J: TRBJ2-1
D: -
V: TRBV28
DNA: TGTGCCAGCAGTTTAGTTGGGAGCTCCTACAATGAGCAGTTCTTC
CDR3: CASSLVGSSYNEQFF

size: -
J: TRBJ2-7
D: TRBD1
V: TRBV7-9
DNA: TGTGCCAGCAGCGCCGGACAGGCGATCAACTACGAGCAGTACTTC
CDR3: CASSAGQAINYEQYF

size: once
J: TRBJ2-7
D: -
V: TRBV30
DNA: TGTGCCTGGAGTGTACAGGGCAATTCCTACGAGCAGTACTTC
CDR3: CAWSVQGNSYEQYF

size: -
J: TRBJ2-7
D: TRBD1
V: TRBV5-1
DNA: TGCGCCAGCAGCCCGGGACAGATCGGCTCCTACGAGCAGTACTTC
CDR3: CASSPGQIGSYEQYF

size: few
J: TRBJ2-1
D: -
V: TRBV4-1
DNA: TGCGCCAGCAGCCAGAGATTAGGGGGTGAGCAGTTCTTC
CDR3: CASSQRLGGEQFF

size: -
J: TRBJ2-1
D: TRBD2
V: TRBV7-2
DNA: TGTGCCAGCAGCTTAGGGACTAGCCGATACAATGAGCAGTTCTTC
CDR3: CASSLGTSRYNEQFF

size: -
J: TRBJ1-1
D: TRBD1
V: TRBV10-3
DNA: TGTGCCATCACCGGGGACAGCATGAACACTGAAGCTTTCTTT
CDR3: CAITGDSMNTEAFF

size: -
J: TRBJ1-1
D: -
V: TRBV27
DNA: TGTGCCAGCAGTTTTCGAGCTGAGAACACTGAAGCTTTCTTT
CDR3: CASSFRAENTEAFF

size: -
J: TRBJ2-3
D: -
V: TRBV30
DNA: TGTGCCTGGACGGGGTACGCCTCAGATACGCAGTATTTT
CDR3: CAWTGYASDTQYF

size: -
J: TRBJ2-7
D: TRBD2
V: TRBV18
DNA: TGTGCCAGCTCACCAGCGGGGGGCTACGAGCAGTACTTC
CDR3: CASSPAGGYEQYF

size: few
J: TRBJ2-5
D: TRBD2
V: TRBV18
DNA: TGTGCCAGCTCACCCGGACTAGCCTTCGGCCAAGAGACCCAGTACTTC
CDR3: CASSPGLAFGQETQYF

size: -
J: TRBJ1-6
D: -
V: TRBV28
DNA: TGTGCCAGCAGTGGCGCGGGCCTGAGCTCCTATAATTCACCCCTCCACTTT
CDR3: CASSGAGLSSYNSPLHF